Following are 9 T cell receptor beta chains from one sample sequenced in a study of cytomegalovirus exposure and HLA in healthy donors. 60 Vbeta and 13 Jbeta primers were used in PCR. Produced via immunoSEQ multiplex PCR; TCRdb's table is partial and in-frame only. The sample holds about 130,000 clones, approximately 81% seen once. Material for sequencing was PBMCs. All receptors come from a man younger than 30 in good health and CMV-seronegative.

The rearrangement joins TRBV5-4 to TRBJ2-2, with D perhaps TRBD2 (6 bases). Germline loops: CDR1 SGHNT, CDR2 YYREEE (reference sequence). The CDR3 sequence is 15 residues long. Deletions cut 4 bases from V and 6 bases from J, with 16 bases between. This CDR3 reads CASSPGLQRPGELFF. CDR3 bases: TGTGCCAGCAGCCCGGGACTGCAACGCCCCGGGGAGCTGTTTTTT.

The chain is built from TRBV18 and TRBJ1-4; D possibly corresponds to TRBD1 (5 bases). V lost 5 bases to trimming and J lost 5 bases, with 12 bases between them. CDR1 KGHSH and CDR2 LQKENI come from the germline V gene. This CDR3 contains 14 residues. CDR3 region: CASSTWGRNEKLFF. DNA of the CDR3: TGTGCCAGCTCAACCTGGGGGAGGAATGAAAAACTGTTTTTT.

The rearrangement joins TRBV12-5 to TRBJ1-5; TRBD1 agrees at 8 bases. V shed 5 bases and J 2 bases; nucleotides not matched to a gene: 11. Germline V CDR1 and CDR2: LGHNT, FRNRAP. The CDR3 spans 17 residues. The CDR3 region is CASGQNEQGVGNQPQHF. In nucleotides, the CDR3 is TGTGCTAGTGGTCAAAACGAACAGGGGGTTGGCAATCAGCCCCAGCATTTT.

The rearrangement uses TRBV6-6 and TRBJ1-1; the D gene is possibly TRBD1 (6 bases). Trimming took off 6 bases at V and 5 bases at J, with 13 bases between the two ends. This CDR3 contains 13 residues. CDR1 and CDR2 from the germline V gene are MNHNY and SVGAGI (reference sequence). The CDR3: CASRQRTETEAFF. Written as DNA, the CDR3 is TGTGCCAGCAGACAACGGACAGAGACTGAAGCTTTCTTT.

The CDR3 sequence: CASSLASNSPLHF. The CDR3 nucleotides are TGTGCCAGCAGCTTGGCGAGTAATTCACCCCTCCACTTT. The chain joins TRBV5-4 to TRBJ1-6; unclear D gene. The CDR3 loop spans 13 amino acids. CDR1 is SGHNT and CDR2 is YYREEE in the germline V gene (reference sequence). V lost 0 bases and J 6 bases, leaving 4 bases between the germline ends. Full variable domain (outside the CDR3, taken from reference TRBV5-4 and TRBJ1-6): ETGVTQSPTHLIKTRGQQVTLRCSSQSGHNTVSWYQQALGQGPQFIFQYYREEENGRGNFPPRFSGLQFPNYSSELNVNALELDDSALYLCASSLASNSPLHFGNGTRLTVT.

V usage is TRBV4-1 and J usage is TRBJ1-1, with 8 bases lining up with TRBD1. Germline lookup yields CDR1 MGHRA and CDR2 YSYEKL. V trimming: 0 bases; J trimming: 13 bases; junction bases outside the gene matches: 7. The CDR3 is 13 amino acids. The CDR3 region has the DNA TGCGCCAGCAGCCAAGAGGTCCGGACAGGGATTTTCTTT. Amino acid sequence: CASSQEVRTGIFF.

This chain uses TRBV7-8 with TRBJ2-7, with D perhaps TRBD2 (6 bases). Germline CDR1 reads SGHVS; CDR2 reads FQNEAQ. This CDR3 is 11 amino acids long. V lost 5 bases to trimming and J lost 9 bases, with 11 bases between them. The CDR3 DNA follows: TGTGCCAGCAGCCCGGGGGATGGGCAGTACTTC. Its protein product is CASSPGDGQYF.

V gene TRBV30 combines with J gene TRBJ1-6; 8 positions agree with TRBD1. Germline CDR1 and CDR2: GTSNPN and SVGIG (reference sequence). V trimming: 2 bases; J trimming: 6 bases; junction bases outside the gene matches: 12. CDR3 length: 17 residues. In nucleotides, the CDR3 is TGTGCCTGGAGTTTCCACTCCCAGGGGGCGCTTAATTCACCCCTCCACTTT. It translates to CAWSFHSQGALNSPLHF.

The count of this clone is one. V usage is TRBV5-1 and J usage is TRBJ2-7; D remains unclear. The CDR3 length is 11 residues. CDR1 and CDR2 from the germline V gene are SGHRS and YFSETQ. The V end lost 3 bases, the J end lost 3 bases, and 4 bases lay between the germline ends. This chain's CDR3 is CASSSGYEQYF. CDR3 nucleotide sequence: TGCGCCAGCAGCTCGGGCTACGAGCAGTACTTC. Looking up the rest from reference TRBV5-1 and TRBJ2-7 gives the full variable domain: KAGVTQTPRYLIKTRGQQVTLSCSPISGHRSVSWYQQTPGQGLQFLFEYFSETQRNKGNFPGRFSGRQFSNSRSEMNVSTLELGDSALYLCASSSGYEQYFGPGTRLTVT.